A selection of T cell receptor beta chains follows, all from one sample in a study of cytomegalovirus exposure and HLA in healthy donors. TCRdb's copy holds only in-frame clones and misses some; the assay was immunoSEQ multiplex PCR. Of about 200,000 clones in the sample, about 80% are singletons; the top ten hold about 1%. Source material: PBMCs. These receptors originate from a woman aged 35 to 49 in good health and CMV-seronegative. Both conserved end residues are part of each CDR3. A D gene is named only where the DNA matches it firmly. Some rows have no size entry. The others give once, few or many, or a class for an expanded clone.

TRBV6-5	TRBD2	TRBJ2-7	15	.	CASSTPASGVYEQYF	TGTGCCAGCAGCACCCCTGCTAGCGGCGTCTACGAGCAGTACTTC
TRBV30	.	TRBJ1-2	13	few	CAWKYTAGYGYTF	TGTGCCTGGAAGTATACCGCGGGGTATGGCTACACCTTC
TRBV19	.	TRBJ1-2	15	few	CASGDRWGVPYGYTF	TGTGCCAGCGGTGATAGGTGGGGGGTCCCCTATGGCTACACCTTC
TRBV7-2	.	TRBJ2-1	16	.	CASSPIAAPPGNEQFF	TGTGCCAGCAGCCCTATCGCGGCCCCGCCGGGGAATGAGCAGTTCTTC
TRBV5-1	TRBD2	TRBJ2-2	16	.	CASSLDSGRHTGELFF	TGCGCCAGCAGCTTGGATAGCGGGAGACATACCGGGGAGCTGTTTTTT
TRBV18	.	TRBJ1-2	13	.	CASSGGSDYGYTF	TGTGCCAGCTCAGGGGGGAGCGACTATGGCTACACCTTC
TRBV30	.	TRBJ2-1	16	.	CAWSVGGGRAYNEQFF	TGTGCCTGGAGTGTGGGAGGTGGCAGGGCCTACAATGAGCAGTTCTTC
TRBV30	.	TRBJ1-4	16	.	CAWSVHPREVNEKLFF	TGTGCCTGGAGTGTACACCCCAGGGAGGTTAATGAAAAACTGTTTTTT
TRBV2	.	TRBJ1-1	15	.	CASGSEAVSGTEAFF	TGTGCCAGCGGATCCGAAGCCGTGTCGGGCACTGAAGCTTTCTTT
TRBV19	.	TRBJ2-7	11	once	CASSKGYEQYF	TGTGCCAGTAGTAAGGGGTACGAGCAGTACTTC
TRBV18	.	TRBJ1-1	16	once	CASSPMSLAGDTEAFF	TGTGCCAGCTCACCAATGTCGCTCGCGGGGGACACTGAAGCTTTCTTT
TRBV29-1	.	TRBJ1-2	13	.	CSVYEEGNYGYTF	TGCAGCGTTTATGAGGAAGGAAACTATGGCTACACCTTC
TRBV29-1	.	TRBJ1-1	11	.	CSVEIRARSFF	TGCAGCGTTGAAATCAGGGCCAGGTCTTTCTTT
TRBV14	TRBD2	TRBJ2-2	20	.	CASSQRGLAGSPNSTGELFF	TGTGCCAGCAGCCAACGAGGACTAGCGGGTTCTCCTAACTCCACCGGGGAGCTGTTTTTT
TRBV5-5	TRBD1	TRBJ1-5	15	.	CASSGGQGGDQPQHF	TGTGCCAGCAGCGGGGGACAGGGAGGTGATCAGCCCCAGCATTTT
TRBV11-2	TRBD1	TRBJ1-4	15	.	CASSPLTGGSGKLFF	TGTGCCAGCAGCCCACTGACAGGGGGATCGGGAAAACTGTTTTTT
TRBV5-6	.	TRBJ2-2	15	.	CASSLAMTATGELFF	TGTGCCAGCAGCTTGGCGATGACAGCCACCGGGGAGCTGTTTTTT
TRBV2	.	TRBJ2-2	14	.	CASSVQGSDGELFF	TGTGCCAGCAGTGTACAGGGAAGTGACGGGGAGCTGTTTTTT
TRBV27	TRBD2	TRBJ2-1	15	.	CASSLMGLRYNEQFF	TGTGCCAGCAGTTTAATGGGACTAAGATACAATGAGCAGTTCTTC
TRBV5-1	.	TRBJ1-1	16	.	CASSPGTPRGNTEAFF	TGCGCCAGCAGCCCCGGGACTCCTCGAGGAAACACTGAAGCTTTCTTT
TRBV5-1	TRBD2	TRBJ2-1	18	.	CASSLGGGRTLAYNEQFF	TGCGCCAGCAGCTTGGGTGGCGGGAGAACTCTTGCCTACAATGAGCAGTTCTTC
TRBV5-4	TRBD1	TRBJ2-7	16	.	CASSLGRRTGSYEQYF	TGTGCCAGCAGCCTCGGACGTCGGACAGGCTCCTACGAGCAGTACTTC
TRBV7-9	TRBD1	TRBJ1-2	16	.	CASSHSLQGRFYGYTF	TGTGCCAGCAGCCATAGTCTACAGGGGAGGTTCTATGGCTACACCTTC
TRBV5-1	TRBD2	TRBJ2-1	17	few	CASSLLPSGRAGNEQFF	TGCGCCAGCAGCTTACTACCTAGCGGGAGGGCCGGGAATGAGCAGTTCTTC
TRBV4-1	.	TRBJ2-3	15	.	CASSPRGLGTDTQYF	TGCGCCAGCAGCCCACGGGGGTTGGGCACAGATACGCAGTATTTT
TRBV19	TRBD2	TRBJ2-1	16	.	CASSMGLAGGPNEQFF	TGTGCCAGTAGTATGGGGCTAGCGGGAGGGCCGAATGAGCAGTTCTTC
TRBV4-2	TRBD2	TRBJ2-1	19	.	CASSQDRIELAGPFGEQFF	TGTGCCAGCAGCCAAGATCGTATAGAACTAGCGGGGCCTTTCGGTGAGCAGTTCTTC
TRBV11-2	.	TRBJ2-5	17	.	CASSPRLGGPSQETQYF	TGTGCCAGCAGCCCCCGGCTGGGGGGGCCCTCCCAAGAGACCCAGTACTTC
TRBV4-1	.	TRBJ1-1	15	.	CASRREGGSNTEAFF	TGCGCCAGCAGAAGGGAGGGGGGATCGAACACTGAAGCTTTCTTT
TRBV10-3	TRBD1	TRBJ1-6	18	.	CATSQNTGTGVENSPLHF	TGTGCCACTTCTCAGAATACCGGGACAGGGGTGGAGAATTCACCCCTCCACTTT
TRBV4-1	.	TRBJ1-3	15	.	CASSQVSLSGNTIYF	TGCGCCAGCAGCCAAGTCTCCCTGTCTGGAAACACCATATATTTT
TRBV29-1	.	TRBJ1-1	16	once	CSVRNGQGWRSTEAFF	TGCAGCGTCCGAAATGGGCAGGGCTGGAGAAGCACTGAAGCTTTCTTT
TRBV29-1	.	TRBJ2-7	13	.	CSVVPGGHYEQYF	TGCAGCGTTGTTCCGGGCGGGCACTACGAGCAGTACTTC
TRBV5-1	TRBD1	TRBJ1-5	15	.	CASSPGTGGNQPQHF	TGCGCCAGCAGCCCCGGGACAGGGGGTAATCAGCCCCAGCATTTT
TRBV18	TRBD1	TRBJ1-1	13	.	CASSPGGTGEAFF	TGTGCCAGCTCACCTGGAGGGACAGGGGAAGCTTTCTTT
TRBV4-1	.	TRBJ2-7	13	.	CASSLRDSYEQYF	TGCGCCAGCAGCCTCCGGGATTCCTACGAGCAGTACTTC
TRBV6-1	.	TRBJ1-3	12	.	CASLRDSDTIYF	TGTGCCAGCCTCAGGGATTCGGACACCATATATTTT
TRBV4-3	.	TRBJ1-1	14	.	CASSQDDSYTEAFF	TGCGCCAGCAGCCAAGATGACAGCTACACTGAAGCTTTCTTT
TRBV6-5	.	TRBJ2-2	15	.	CASTEGGGWTGELFF	TGTGCCAGCACTGAGGGGGGGGGCTGGACCGGGGAGCTGTTTTTT
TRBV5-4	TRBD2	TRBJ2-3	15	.	CASSSTSASTDTQYF	TGTGCCAGCAGCTCGACTAGCGCTAGCACAGATACGCAGTATTTT
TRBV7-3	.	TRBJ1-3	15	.	CASSLNGQGGNTIYF	TGTGCCAGCAGCTTAAATGGGCAGGGTGGAAACACCATATATTTT
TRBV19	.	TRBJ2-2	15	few	CASAARQGKTGELFF	TGTGCCAGTGCGGCGCGGCAGGGAAAAACCGGGGAGCTGTTTTTT
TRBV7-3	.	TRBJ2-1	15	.	CASSPWVADYNEQFF	TGTGCCAGCAGCCCTTGGGTGGCGGATTACAATGAGCAGTTCTTC
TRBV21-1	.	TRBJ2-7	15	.	CASSPQSGWRCEQYF	TGTGCCAGCAGCCCGCAGAGTGGCTGGAGGTGCGAGCAGTACTTC
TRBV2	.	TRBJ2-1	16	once	CASIRQDTSSYNEQFF	TGTGCCAGCATCCGACAGGATACTAGCTCCTACAATGAGCAGTTCTTC
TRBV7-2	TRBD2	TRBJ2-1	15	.	CASSLEREPYNEQFF	TGTGCCAGCAGCTTGGAGCGGGAGCCGTACAATGAGCAGTTCTTC
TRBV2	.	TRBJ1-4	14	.	CASLRSQRGTGLFF	TGTGCCAGCCTCCGCTCTCAAAGGGGGACCGGACTGTTTTTT
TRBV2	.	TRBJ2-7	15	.	CASSEAALGGYEQYF	TGTGCCAGCAGTGAAGCTGCCCTAGGGGGCTACGAGCAGTACTTC